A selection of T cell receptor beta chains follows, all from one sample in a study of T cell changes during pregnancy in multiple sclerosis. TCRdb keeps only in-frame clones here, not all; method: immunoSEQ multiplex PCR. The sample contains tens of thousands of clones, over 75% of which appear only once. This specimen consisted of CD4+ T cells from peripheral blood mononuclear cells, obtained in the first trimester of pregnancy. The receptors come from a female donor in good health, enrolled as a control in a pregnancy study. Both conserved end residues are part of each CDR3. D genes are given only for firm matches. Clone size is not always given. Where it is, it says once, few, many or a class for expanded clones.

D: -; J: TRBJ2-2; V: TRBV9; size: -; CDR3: CASSPSPGSHTGELFF; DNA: TGTGCCAGCAGCCCATCCCCCGGGTCCCACACCGGGGAGCTGTTTTTT
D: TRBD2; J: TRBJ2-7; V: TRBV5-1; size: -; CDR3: CASSSGTIRSGMYF; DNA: TGCGCCAGCAGTTCCGGGACTATCCGTTCGGGTATGTACTTC
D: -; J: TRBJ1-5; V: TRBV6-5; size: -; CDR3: CASSYGGGQPQHF; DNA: TGTGCCAGCAGTTATGGGGGAGGTCAGCCCCAGCATTTT
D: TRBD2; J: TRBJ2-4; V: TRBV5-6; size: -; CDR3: CASSSGGRSNIQYF; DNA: TGTGCCAGCAGCTCGGGGGGACGTTCGAACATTCAGTACTTC
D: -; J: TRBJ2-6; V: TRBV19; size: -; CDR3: CASSIQGSGANVLTF; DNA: TGTGCCAGTAGTATACAGGGGTCTGGGGCCAACGTCCTGACTTTC
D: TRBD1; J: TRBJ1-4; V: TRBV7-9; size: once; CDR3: CASSSQGTGSYDKLFF; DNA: TGTGCCAGCAGCTCCCAGGGGACAGGGAGCTATGATAAACTGTTTTTT
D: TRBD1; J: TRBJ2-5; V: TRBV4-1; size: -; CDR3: CASSLGQGRGETQYF; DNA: TGCGCCAGCAGCCTTGGACAGGGGCGAGGAGAGACCCAGTACTTC
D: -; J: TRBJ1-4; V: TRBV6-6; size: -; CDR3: CASRSGGSNEKLFF; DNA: TGTGCCAGCCGTTCGGGGGGATCTAATGAAAAACTGTTTTTT
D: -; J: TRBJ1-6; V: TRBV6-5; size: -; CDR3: CASSLSLPYNSPLHF; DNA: TGTGCCAGCAGCTTGAGTCTCCCCTATAATTCACCCCTCCACTTT
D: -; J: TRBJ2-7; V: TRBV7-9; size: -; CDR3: CASSLAGIGEQYF; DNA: TGTGCCAGCAGCTTGGCGGGGATCGGCGAGCAGTACTTC
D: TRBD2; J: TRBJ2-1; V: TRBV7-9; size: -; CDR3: CASSLSGGARYNEQFF; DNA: TGTGCCAGCAGCTTAAGCGGGGGGGCCCGCTACAATGAGCAGTTCTTC
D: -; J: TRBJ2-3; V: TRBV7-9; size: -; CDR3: CASSLTQSRDTQYF; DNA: TGTGCCAGCAGCTTAACGCAGTCAAGAGATACGCAGTATTTT
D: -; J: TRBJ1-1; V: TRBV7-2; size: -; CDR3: CASSSTFRTEAFF; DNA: TGTGCCAGCAGCTCTACCTTTCGCACTGAAGCTTTCTTT
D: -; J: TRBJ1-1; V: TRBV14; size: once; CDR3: CASSFPGQLTEAFF; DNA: TGTGCCAGCAGCTTTCCGGGACAATTGACAGAAGCTTTCTTT
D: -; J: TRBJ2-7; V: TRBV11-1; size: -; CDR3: CASSSGRLYEQYF; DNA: TGTGCCAGCAGCTCGGGAAGACTCTACGAGCAGTACTTC
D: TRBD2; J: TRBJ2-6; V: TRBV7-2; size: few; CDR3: CASSSGLVTDSGANVLTF; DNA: TGTGCCAGCAGTTCTGGACTAGTTACTGACTCTGGGGCCAACGTCCTGACTTTC
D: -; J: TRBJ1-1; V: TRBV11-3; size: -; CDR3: CASSLGRPTGNTEAFF; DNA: TGTGCCAGCAGCTTAGGTCGACCCACAGGGAACACTGAAGCTTTCTTT
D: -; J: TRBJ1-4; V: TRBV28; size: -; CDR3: CASSFGGREKLFF; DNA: TGTGCCAGCAGTTTTGGGGGCAGGGAAAAACTGTTTTTT
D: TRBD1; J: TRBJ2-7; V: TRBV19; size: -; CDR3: CASRSGQGSYEQYF; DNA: TGTGCCAGTAGGTCTGGACAGGGATCCTACGAGCAGTACTTC
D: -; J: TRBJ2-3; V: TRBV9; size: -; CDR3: CASSVGVGLGTDTQYF; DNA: TGTGCCAGCAGCGTAGGCGTGGGGCTCGGCACAGATACGCAGTATTTT
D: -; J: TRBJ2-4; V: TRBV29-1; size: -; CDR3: CSVEVPLAKNIQYF; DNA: TGCAGCGTTGAAGTCCCCCTAGCCAAAAACATTCAGTACTTC
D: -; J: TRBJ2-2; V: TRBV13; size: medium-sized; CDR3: CASSKDPGAITGELFF; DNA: TGTGCCAGCAGCAAGGACCCAGGGGCTATCACCGGGGAGCTGTTTTTT
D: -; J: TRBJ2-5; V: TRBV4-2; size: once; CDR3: CASSQAAGKETQYF; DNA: TGTGCCAGCAGCCAAGCGGCCGGGAAAGAGACCCAGTACTTC